This T cell receptor beta chain originates from a study of shared clonotypes between healthy human individuals. As for this clone: Its antigen is as yet unknown.

The protocol was immunoSEQ multiplex PCR, while the TCRdb copy is restricted to in-frame clones and leaves out a portion. Of over 2 million clones in the sample, 90% to 95% were seen once. Notes on the study in general: Rarefaction showed sorted-subset sequencing was incomplete despite large depth.

The source is a man between 18 and 29 years old in good health. Input material: naive CD4+ T cells sorted from blood. Subset noted: CD45RA+ positively selected.

The CDR3 DNA reads as TGTGCCAGCAGCTTAGAACACAACTCTGGAAACACCATATATTTT. Amino acids: CASSLEHNSGNTIYF. The gene calls are TRBV7-9 and TRBJ1-3, with D hard to call. From germline, CDR1 is SEHNR and CDR2 FQNEAQ (reference sequence). The CDR3 is made up of 15 amino acids. Trimming removed 1 base from V and 0 bases from J, with 7 bases in between.